What follows are 29 T cell receptor beta chains derived from one specimen sequenced in a study of blood T cells in healthy people across ages. Alongside a J-beta primer mix, a sample-barcoded 5' primer served in a second PCR lasting about 7 to 12 cycles. TCRdb passed the 5' RACE reads through MiXCR, listing each CDR3 protein once. The sample holds hundreds of thousands of distinct CDR3 sequences; more than 50% are singletons and the top ten take roughly 26%. Sequenced: blood. All receptors come from a man aged 40-55 years in good health.

This chain joins TRBV9 and TRBJ1-2, with D uncertain. V was clipped by 1 base and J by 5 bases, with 15 bases between them. Per the germline V gene, CDR1 is SGDLS and CDR2 is YYNGEE. This CDR3 spans 15 amino acids. In nucleotides, the CDR3 is TGTGCCAGCAGCGTAACCCCCTCCGGGGAGTATGGCTACACCTTC. Encoded protein: CASSVTPSGEYGYTF.

This chain links TRBV28 with TRBJ1-2; a weak D match, TRBD1 (6 bases). The CDR3 consists of 15 residues. Per the germline V gene, CDR1 is MDHEN and CDR2 is SYDVKM. Trimming pared 6 bases from V and 4 bases from J, leaving 18 bases between. CDR3 sequence reads: CASSPNREVSYGYTF. CDR3 in DNA: TGTGCCAGCAGCCCAAACAGGGAGGTCAGCTATGGCTACACCTTC.

This clonotype was seen a handful of times. The gene calls are TRBV7-2 and TRBJ2-1; 7 nucleotides line up with TRBD1. J lost 7 bases, V lost 6 bases, and 9 bases had no gene match. This CDR3 region has 14 residues. The germline V gene encodes CDR1 SGHTA and CDR2 FQGNSA. DNA for the CDR3: TGTGCCAGCAGACGTCGACAGGGTTTGAATGAGCAGTTCTTC. Translating gives CASRRRQGLNEQFF.

This clonotype was seen a few times. The genes are TRBV4-3 and TRBJ2-7, with 10 bases matching TRBD2. V was pared by 0 bases and J by 5 bases, with 25 bases of the junction left unmatched. CDR3 length: 22 residues. The germline gives CDR1 LGHNA, CDR2 YSLEER. The chain's CDR3 is CASSQEKADWASGSRRSHEQYF. Here the CDR3 DNA reads TGCGCCAGCAGCCAAGAAAAGGCGGACTGGGCTAGCGGGAGCCGGAGAAGTCACGAGCAGTACTTC.

The chain has TRBV6-5 and TRBJ2-1, with TRBD1 matching 7 bases. The CDR3 is 15 residues long. Trimming removed 3 bases from V and 7 bases from J; junction bases left unmatched: 9. Germline CDR1 MNHEY, CDR2 SVGAGI. For the CDR3, the DNA is TGTGCCAGCAGTTATCGTTACAGGGGAACGAATGAGCAGTTCTTC. This gives the protein CASSYRYRGTNEQFF.

The chain employs TRBV19 and TRBJ2-1, with 11 bases identical to TRBD2. Germline CDR1 LNHDA, CDR2 SQIVND (reference sequence). J lost 8 bases, V lost 6 bases, and 9 bases had no gene match. The CDR3 sequence is 15 residues long. The CDR3 sequence: CASSRTSGSFDEQFF. CDR3 in DNA: TGTGCCAGTAGCCGTACTAGCGGGAGCTTCGATGAGCAGTTCTTC.

Note on this clonotype: Germline and junction disagree at one end, which may indicate a read error. DNA for the CDR3: TGTGCCAGCAGCACAGGGGGATTCGGCTCCTACGAGCTGTACTTC. Translated, it gives CASSTGGFGSYELYF. The chain recombines TRBV28 with TRBJ2-7; 8 bases line up with TRBD1. Germline V gene sequence: CDR1 MDHEN, CDR2 SYDVKM. The CDR3 is 15 residues long.

The chain couples TRBV6-2 or TRBV6-3 to TRBJ2-1; weak D call: TRBD2 (5 bases). V shed 2 bases and J shed 7 bases, with 15 bases lying between them. CDR3 length equals 15 residues. The V gene's germline CDR1 is MNHEY and CDR2 SVGEGT. The CDR3 coding sequence is TGTGCCAGCAGTTACCCCTTGGCGGGCCAAAATGAGCAGTTCTTC. Protein product: CASSYPLAGQNEQFF.

This clonotype was seen a handful of times. The rearrangement joins TRBV20-1 to TRBJ2-5; maybe TRBD2 (6 bases). The J call is uncertain, as TRBJ2-7 better fits the DNA end. There are 14 residues in the CDR3. The germline V gene has CDR1 DFQATT and CDR2 SNEGSKA (reference sequence). The CDR3 sequence is CSARPSPLATEQYF. CDR3 coding DNA: TGCAGTGCTAGACCTTCCCCCCTAGCGACCGAGCAGTACTTC.

The rearrangement joins TRBV15 to TRBJ1-5; D is possibly TRBD1 (5 bases). The CDR3 covers 15 residues. Germline V gene lookup returns CDR1 LNHNV and CDR2 YYDKDF (reference sequence). Trimming removed 5 bases from V and 1 base from J, with 12 bases in between. The CDR3 DNA is TGTGCCACCAGCCCCGAGGGGCGCAGCAATCAGCCCCAGCATTTT. This translates into CATSPEGRSNQPQHF.

The chain is built from TRBV4-1 and TRBJ2-5, with 8 bases lining up with TRBD2. Per germline, CDR1 MGHRA and CDR2 YSYEKL. Trimming removed 2 bases from V and 5 bases from J; junction bases left unmatched: 10. CDR3 length: 16 amino acids. The CDR3 protein is CASSQSLAGLGETQYF. Written as DNA, the CDR3 is TGCGCCAGCAGCCAATCTCTAGCGGGTCTCGGGGAGACCCAGTACTTC.

This chain joins TRBV12-3 or TRBV12-4 and TRBJ1-4; TRBD1 matches at 10 bases. This CDR3 comprises 14 residues. Germline trimming cut 6 bases from V and 11 bases from J; bases unmatched to any gene: 9. Here the CDR3 reads CASSGTGVIRKLFF. The DNA of the CDR3 is TGTGCCAGCAGCGGGACAGGGGTGATCAGGAAACTGTTTTTT.

The chain recombines TRBV7-2 with TRBJ2-1; 14 nucleotides match TRBD2. V was pared by 6 bases and J by 10 bases, with 14 bases of the junction left unmatched. The germline V gene encodes CDR1 SGHTA and CDR2 FQGNSA. This CDR3 has 17 amino acids. CDR3 residues: CASRRTGLAGVLEEQFF. In nucleotides, the CDR3 is TGTGCCAGCAGGCGAACGGGACTAGCGGGAGTATTGGAGGAGCAGTTCTTC.

This clonotype was found a few times. The chain combines TRBV7-3 with TRBJ2-1; 8 bases align to TRBD1. With 6 bases clipped from V and 8 bases from J, the junction kept 12 bases outside the gene matches. The CDR3 sequence is 15 residues long. Germline lookup yields CDR1 SGHTA and CDR2 FQGTGA. This CDR3 is CASSASGTGYDEQFF. The CDR3 nucleotides are TGTGCCAGCAGTGCGTCCGGGACAGGATACGATGAGCAGTTCTTC.

In its sample, this clonotype was seen once. The rearrangement uses TRBV9 and TRBJ2-5, with D maybe TRBD1 (6 bases). V was shortened by 3 bases and J by 1 base, with 13 bases between the two germline ends. Germline V gene sequence: CDR1 SGDLS, CDR2 YYNGEE. The CDR3 covers 15 residues. CDR3 DNA: TGTGCCAGCAGCGGACGGAACAGGGTCCAAGAGACCCAGTACTTC. Its translation is CASSGRNRVQETQYF. The whole variable domain, remainder taken from reference TRBV9 and TRBJ2-5, is DSGVTQTPKHLITATGQRVTLRCSPRSGDLSVYWYQQSLDQGLQFLIQYYNGEERAKGNILERFSAQQFPDLHSELNLSSLELGDSALYFCASSGRNRVQETQYFGPGTRLLVL.

In its sample, this clonotype was seen a few times. This chain uses TRBV6-1 with TRBJ1-1; 8 bases are shared with TRBD1. Germline V CDR1 and CDR2: MNHNS, SASEGT. Trimming cost V 5 bases and J 1 base; bases outside gene matches: 6. This CDR3 region has 15 residues. The CDR3 is CASSPFGTGNTEAFF. CDR3 nucleotide sequence: TGTGCCAGCAGTCCCTTTGGGACAGGGAACACTGAAGCTTTCTTT.

The chain has TRBV10-3 and TRBJ2-2, with D possibly TRBD2 on 5 matching bases. V shed 4 bases and J shed 5 bases, with 5 bases lying between them. The CDR3 loop spans 12 amino acids. Germline V gene sequence: CDR1 ENHRY, CDR2 SYGVKD. CDR3 DNA: TGTGCCATCAGTGGCGGGACCGGGGAGCTGTTTTTT. The encoded protein is CAISGGTGELFF.

The chain carries TRBV20-1 and TRBJ1-6; D possibly corresponds to TRBD1 (6 bases). Germline V gene sequence: CDR1 DFQATT, CDR2 SNEGSKA (reference sequence). This CDR3 has 14 amino acids. Between the trimmed V and J ends, which lost 6 bases and 6 bases, there was a span of 15 bases. This CDR3 reads CSATPDRPNSPLHF. The DNA of the CDR3 is TGCAGTGCGACACCCGACAGGCCTAATTCACCCCTCCACTTT.

V and J are TRBV29-1 and TRBJ2-7; 12 bases are a match to TRBD2. Germline CDR1 reads SQVTM; CDR2 reads ANQGSEA. The trim removed 1 base at V and 4 bases at J, leaving 5 bases unmatched. This CDR3 has 15 residues. The CDR3 reads CSVEGTSGKEYEQYF. The CDR3 nucleotides read TGCAGCGTTGAAGGGACTAGCGGGAAGGAATACGAGCAGTACTTC.

This clonotype was seen a handful of times. The chain employs TRBV7-9 and TRBJ2-1, with D possibly being TRBD2 (5 bases). Trimming cost V 1 base and J 5 bases, with 9 bases left between them. The CDR3 extends over 14 amino acids. Germline CDR1 and CDR2: SEHNR and FQNEAQ (reference sequence). The DNA for the CDR3 is TGTGCCAGCAGCTTAGAAAGAGGGAACAATGAGCAGTTCTTC. It specifies CASSLERGNNEQFF.

The V call is TRBV9, the J call TRBJ2-5; 8 positions agree with TRBD2. Matching the DNA end better, TRBJ2-7 makes the J call doubtful. The CDR3 is made up of 14 amino acids. Germline values: CDR1 SGDLS, CDR2 YYNGEE. CDR3 nucleotide sequence: TGTGCCAGCAGCGCCGGGACTAGTCGGTACGAGCAGTACTTC. The encoded protein is CASSAGTSRYEQYF.

This chain connects TRBV5-4 to TRBJ2-3, with D perhaps matching TRBD1 or TRBD2 (6 bases each). The CDR3 totals 17 residues. Trimming took 1 base from V and 2 from J, leaving 17 bases between them. Germline V lookup: CDR1 SGHNT, CDR2 YYREEE (reference sequence). CDR3 region: CASSLWGAGGLTDTQYF. CDR3 in DNA: TGTGCCAGCAGCTTGTGGGGGGCTGGCGGGCTCACAGATACGCAGTATTTT.

In the case of this clonotype: A read error may explain this, as a much larger clone is one base away. V gene TRBV27 combines with J gene TRBJ2-1; D tentatively fits TRBD1 or TRBD2 (6 bases each). CDR3 size: 18 residues. Germline CDR1 MNHEY, CDR2 SMNVEV (reference sequence). V lost 6 bases and J 7 bases, leaving 28 bases between the germline ends. The CDR3 here is CASRARRWGGTPGNEQFF. CDR3 nucleotides: TGTGCCAGCAGGGCCAGGAGATGGGGCGGGACACCAGGTAATGAGCAGTTCTTC.

The rearrangement joins TRBV7-2 to TRBJ1-2; 7 bases agree with TRBD1. Germline V lookup: CDR1 SGHTA, CDR2 FQGNSA. CDR3 length: 14 amino acids. Trimming removed 4 bases from V and 4 bases from J; junction bases left unmatched: 6. Here the CDR3 reads CASSSTRGSYGYTF. The CDR3 DNA sequence: TGTGCCAGCAGCTCAACCAGGGGGAGCTATGGCTACACCTTC.

J is TRBJ2-2 and V is TRBV10-3; no reliable D call. The CDR3 has 14 residues. CDR1 and CDR2 from the germline V gene are ENHRY and SYGVKD. V was pared by 7 bases and J by 6 bases, with 15 bases between. The DNA of the CDR3 is TGTGCCATCACCGGATCCCTAAGCCCCGGGGAGCTGTTTTTT. It translates to CAITGSLSPGELFF.

The rearrangement joins TRBV3-1 to TRBJ1-2; D possibly corresponds to TRBD1 (6 bases). The CDR3 is 14 residues long. Looked up from germline, CDR1 is LGHDT and CDR2 is YNNKEL (reference sequence). V was pared by 8 bases and J by 7 bases, with 20 bases between. The CDR3 region has the DNA TGTGCCAGCGGGCAACAGGGTGTTTATGGTGGCTACACCTTC. It translates to CASGQQGVYGGYTF.

This clonotype was seen a handful of times. The chain joins TRBV5-4 to TRBJ2-5; a weak D match, TRBD1 (5 bases). Germline V gives CDR1 SGHNT, CDR2 YYREEE (reference sequence). The CDR3 is made up of 17 amino acids. V dropped 4 bases and J dropped 4 bases, with 23 bases sitting between them. The CDR3 region has the DNA TGTGCCAGCAGCAAATTAACAGGAGACCGCTATCGAGAGACCCAGTACTTC. Translation gives CASSKLTGDRYRETQYF. Supplemented by reference TRBV5-4 and TRBJ2-5, the full variable domain reads ETGVTQSPTHLIKTRGQQVTLRCSSQSGHNTVSWYQQALGQGPQFIFQYYREEENGRGNFPPRFSGLQFPNYSSELNVNALELDDSALYLCASSKLTGDRYRETQYFGPGTRLLVL.

V gene TRBV28 combines with J gene TRBJ2-1; D might be TRBD1 (6 bases). V dropped 2 bases and J dropped 10 bases, with 15 bases sitting between them. Germline V gene lookup returns CDR1 MDHEN and CDR2 SYDVKM. This CDR3 has 14 residues. CDR3 nucleotide sequence: TGTGCCAGCAGTTTACACAGGGACCTGCTCGAGCAGTTCTTC. Amino acids: CASSLHRDLLEQFF.

The gene calls are TRBV20-1 and TRBJ2-7; no clear D. Trimming removed 3 bases at V and 12 bases at J, with 15 bases between. In germline, CDR1 is DFQATT, CDR2 SNEGSKA (reference sequence). CDR3 length: 11 residues. The CDR3 region is CSARADSPVYF. CDR3 bases: TGCAGTGCTAGGGCCGACTCGCCTGTGTACTTC.